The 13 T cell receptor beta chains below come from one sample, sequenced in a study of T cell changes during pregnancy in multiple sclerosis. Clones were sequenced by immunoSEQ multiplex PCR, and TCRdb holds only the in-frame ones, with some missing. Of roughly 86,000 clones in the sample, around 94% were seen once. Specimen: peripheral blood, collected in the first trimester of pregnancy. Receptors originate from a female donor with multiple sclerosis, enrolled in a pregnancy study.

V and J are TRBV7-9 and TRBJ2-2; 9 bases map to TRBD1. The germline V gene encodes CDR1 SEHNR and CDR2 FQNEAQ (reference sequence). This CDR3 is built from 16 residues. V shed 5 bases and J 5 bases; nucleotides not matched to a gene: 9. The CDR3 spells CASSKHRGQKTGELFF. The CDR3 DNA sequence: TGTGCCAGCAGCAAACACAGGGGGCAGAAAACCGGGGAGCTGTTTTTT.

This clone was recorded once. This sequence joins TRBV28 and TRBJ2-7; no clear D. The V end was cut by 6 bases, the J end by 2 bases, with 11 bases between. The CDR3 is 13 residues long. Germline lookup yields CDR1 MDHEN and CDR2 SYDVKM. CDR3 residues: CASRTTLAYEQYF. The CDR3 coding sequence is TGTGCCAGCAGAACTACTCTGGCCTACGAGCAGTACTTC.

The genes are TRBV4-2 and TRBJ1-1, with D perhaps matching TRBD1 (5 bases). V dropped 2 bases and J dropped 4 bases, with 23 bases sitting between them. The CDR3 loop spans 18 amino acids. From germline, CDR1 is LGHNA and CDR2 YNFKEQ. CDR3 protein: CASSQRALQGDWGTEAFF. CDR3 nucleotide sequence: TGTGCCAGCAGCCAACGGGCGCTCCAGGGTGACTGGGGCACTGAAGCTTTCTTT.

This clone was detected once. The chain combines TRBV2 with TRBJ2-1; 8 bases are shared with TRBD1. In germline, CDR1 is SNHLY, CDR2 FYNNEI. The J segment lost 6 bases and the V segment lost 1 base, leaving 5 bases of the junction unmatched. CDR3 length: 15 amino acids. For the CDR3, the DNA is TGTGCCAGCAGTGAAGGGAACAGGGGGGTCAATGAGCAGTTCTTC. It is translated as CASSEGNRGVNEQFF. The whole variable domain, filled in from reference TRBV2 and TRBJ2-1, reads EPEVTQTPSHQVTQMGQEVILRCVPISNHLYFYWYRQILGQKVEFLVSFYNNEISEKSEIFDDQFSVERPDGSNFTLKIRSTKLEDSAMYFCASSEGNRGVNEQFFGPGTRLTVL.

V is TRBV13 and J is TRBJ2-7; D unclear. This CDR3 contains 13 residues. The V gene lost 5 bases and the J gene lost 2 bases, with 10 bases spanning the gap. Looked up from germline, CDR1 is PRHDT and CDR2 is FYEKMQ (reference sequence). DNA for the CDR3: TGTGCCAGCAGCCCCCGACAAGCCTACGAGCAGTACTTC. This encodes CASSPRQAYEQYF.

CDR3: CASSLYPGLAGINSYEQYF. Written as DNA, the CDR3 is TGCGCCAGCAGCCTGTATCCGGGACTAGCGGGAATCAACTCCTACGAGCAGTACTTC. The gene calls are TRBV5-1 and TRBJ2-7; 13 bases match TRBD2. From germline, CDR1 is SGHRS and CDR2 YFSETQ. This CDR3 contains 19 residues. The V gene end was trimmed by 4 bases and the J gene end by 0 bases; junction bases not matched to a gene: 13.

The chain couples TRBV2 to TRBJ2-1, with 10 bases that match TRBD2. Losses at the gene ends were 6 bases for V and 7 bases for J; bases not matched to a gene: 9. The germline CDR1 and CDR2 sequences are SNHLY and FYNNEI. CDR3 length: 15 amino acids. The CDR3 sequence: CASSRLAGETNEQFF. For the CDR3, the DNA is TGTGCCAGCAGCCGTCTAGCGGGGGAAACTAATGAGCAGTTCTTC.

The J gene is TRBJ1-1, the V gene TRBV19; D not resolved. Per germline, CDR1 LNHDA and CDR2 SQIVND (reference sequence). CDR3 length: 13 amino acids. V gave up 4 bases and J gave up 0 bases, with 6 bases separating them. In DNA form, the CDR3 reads TGTGCCAGTAGTAACACGATGAACACTGAAGCTTTCTTT. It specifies CASSNTMNTEAFF.

CDR3 sequence (DNA): TGTGCCAGCAGCCCCGGGACTAGCGGGATCCCACCCACAGATACGCAGTATTTT. Encoded protein: CASSPGTSGIPPTDTQYF. The V gene is TRBV11-1, the J gene TRBJ2-3; 13 bases map to TRBD2. Unmatched junction bases numbered 10, after V lost 5 bases and J lost 2 bases. Germline-derived CDR1 and CDR2 are SGHAT and FQDESV (reference sequence). This CDR3 has 18 amino acids.

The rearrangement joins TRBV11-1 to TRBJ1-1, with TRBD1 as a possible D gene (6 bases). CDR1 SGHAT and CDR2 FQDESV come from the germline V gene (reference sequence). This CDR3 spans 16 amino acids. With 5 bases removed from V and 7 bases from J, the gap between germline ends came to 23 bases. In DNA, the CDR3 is TGTGCCAGCAGCGCACGCAACAGGGTAGTAAGTGATGAAGCTTTCTTT. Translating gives CASSARNRVVSDEAFF.

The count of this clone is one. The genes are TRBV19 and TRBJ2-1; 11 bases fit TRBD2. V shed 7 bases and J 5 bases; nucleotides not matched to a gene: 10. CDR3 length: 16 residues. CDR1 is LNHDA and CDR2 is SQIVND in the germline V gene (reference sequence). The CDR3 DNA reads TGTGCCAGTAATCCGACCGGGACTAGCGGCGACAATGAGCAGTTCTTC. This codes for CASNPTGTSGDNEQFF.

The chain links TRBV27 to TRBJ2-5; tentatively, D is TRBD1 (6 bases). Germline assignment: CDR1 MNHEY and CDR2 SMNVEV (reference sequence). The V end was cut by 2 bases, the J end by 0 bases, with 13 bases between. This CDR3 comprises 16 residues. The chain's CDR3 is CASSLPPGQYQETQYF. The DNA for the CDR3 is TGTGCCAGCAGTTTACCCCCCGGACAGTACCAAGAGACCCAGTACTTC.

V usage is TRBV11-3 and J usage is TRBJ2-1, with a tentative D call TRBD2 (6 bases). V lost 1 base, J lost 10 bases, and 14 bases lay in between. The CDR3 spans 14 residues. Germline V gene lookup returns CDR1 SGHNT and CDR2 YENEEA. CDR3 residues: CASSLGPGGNEQFF. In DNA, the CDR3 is TGTGCCAGCAGCTTAGGGCCCGGGGGAAACGAGCAGTTCTTC.